This T cell receptor beta chain was sequenced for a study of shared clonotypes between healthy human individuals. The study ran the assay at deep level. Libraries were prepared by immunoSEQ multiplex PCR; TCRdb keeps only in-frame clonotypes and omits some of them. Among hundreds of thousands of clones, 80% to 95% were seen once, and the ten largest hold 20% to 30%. Selected positively for CCR7 and CD45RO-negative, naive CD8 cells excluded terminally differentiated effector memory CD45RA+ cells. Germline loops: CDR1 SGHRS, CDR2 YFSETQ. The CDR3 has 12 amino acids. Trimming shortened V by 4 bases and J by 0 bases, and 3 bases separated the two germline ends.

The chain couples TRBV5-1 to TRBJ2-3; D unclear. The TCR sequence derives from a man aged 25-45 years in good health. Input material: naive CD8+ T cells sorted from blood. The CDR3: CASSQSTDTQYF. The CDR3 bases are TGCGCCAGCAGCCAAAGCACAGATACGCAGTATTTT.